The sequence of this T cell receptor beta chain was determined in a study of T-cell reconstitution after alpha-beta-depleted transplantation in children. Unique molecular identifiers featured in how the TCRbeta library was prepared. Each CDR3 protein is one row after TCRdb ran MiXCR on the PCR reads. The data hold a few hundred thousand distinct CDR3 sequences, with under 15% observed a single time. Germline-derived CDR1 and CDR2 are ENHRY and SYGVKD. Unmatched junction bases numbered 6, after V lost 6 bases and J lost 2 bases. The CDR3 contains 14 residues. This clonotype appeared many times. The source material was PBMCs from the stem cell graft donor, sampled from the stem cell graft. This chain connects TRBV10-3 to TRBJ2-7; TRBD2 matches at 8 bases. The source of this sequence is a human donor who donated a stem cell graft to a child with combined immunodeficiency. DNA of the CDR3: TGTGCCATCAGAGGCGGGGGGCCCACCTACGAGCAGTACTTC. Protein product: CAIRGGGPTYEQYF.